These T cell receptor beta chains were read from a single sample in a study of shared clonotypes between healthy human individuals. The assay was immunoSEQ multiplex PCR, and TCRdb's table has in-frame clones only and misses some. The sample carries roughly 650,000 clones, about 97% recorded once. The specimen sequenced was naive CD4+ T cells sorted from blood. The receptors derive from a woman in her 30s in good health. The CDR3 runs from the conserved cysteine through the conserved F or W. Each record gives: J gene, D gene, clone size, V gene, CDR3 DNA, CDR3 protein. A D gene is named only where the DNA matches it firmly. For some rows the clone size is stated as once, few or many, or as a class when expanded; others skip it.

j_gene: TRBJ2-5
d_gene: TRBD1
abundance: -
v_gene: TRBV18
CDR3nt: TGTGCCAGCTCCCAAGGACAGGGCCAAGAGACCCAGTACTTC
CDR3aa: CASSQGQGQETQYF

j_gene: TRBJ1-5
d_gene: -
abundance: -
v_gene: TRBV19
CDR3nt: TGTGCCAGTACCCTAACGCCGGGGGGCTGGGGGTATAGCAATCAGCCCCAGCATTTT
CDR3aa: CASTLTPGGWGYSNQPQHF

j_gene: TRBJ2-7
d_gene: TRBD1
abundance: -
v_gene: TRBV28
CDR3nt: TGTGCCAGCGAAGGGGGCGCCAACGAGCAGTACTTC
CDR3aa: CASEGGANEQYF

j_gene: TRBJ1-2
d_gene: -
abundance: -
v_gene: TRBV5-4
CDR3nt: TGTGCCAGCAGCTTGGACGGAACCTATGGCTACACCTTC
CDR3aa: CASSLDGTYGYTF

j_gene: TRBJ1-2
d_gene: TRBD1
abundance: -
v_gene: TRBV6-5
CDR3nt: TGTGCCAGCAGTCCCCAGGGGGCGCGAAGTGGCTACACCTTC
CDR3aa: CASSPQGARSGYTF

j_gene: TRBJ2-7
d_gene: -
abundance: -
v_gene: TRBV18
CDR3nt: TGTGCCAGCTCACCAGGGGGGGGGCCCTACGAGCAGTACTTC
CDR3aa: CASSPGGGPYEQYF

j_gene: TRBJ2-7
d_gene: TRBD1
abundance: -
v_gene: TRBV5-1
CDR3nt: TGCGCCAGCAGCTCCACCGGGACAGAGCCCTACGAGCAGTACTTC
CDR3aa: CASSSTGTEPYEQYF

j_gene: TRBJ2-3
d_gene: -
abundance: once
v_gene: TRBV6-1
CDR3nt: TGTGCCAGCAGTGCCGAGAGCTATACGCAGTATTTT
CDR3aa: CASSAESYTQYF

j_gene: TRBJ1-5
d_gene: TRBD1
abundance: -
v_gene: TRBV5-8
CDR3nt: TGTGCCAGCAGCTTAGGGGATTCGGGACAGGTTCAATCGCCCCAGCATTTT
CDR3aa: CASSLGDSGQVQSPQHF

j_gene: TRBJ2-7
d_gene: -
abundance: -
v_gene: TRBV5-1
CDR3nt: TGCGCCAGCAGCTCCTATGACAGATCCTACGAGCAGTACTTC
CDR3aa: CASSSYDRSYEQYF

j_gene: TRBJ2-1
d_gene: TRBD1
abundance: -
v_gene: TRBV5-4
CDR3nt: TGTGCCAGCAGCTTGGTAGGGGGCAGTTACAATGAGCAGTTCTTC
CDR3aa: CASSLVGGSYNEQFF

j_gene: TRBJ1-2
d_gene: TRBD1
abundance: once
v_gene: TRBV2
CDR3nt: TGTGCCACCCGACAGGGGCCGGTGATCTTTGGCTACACCTTC
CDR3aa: CATRQGPVIFGYTF

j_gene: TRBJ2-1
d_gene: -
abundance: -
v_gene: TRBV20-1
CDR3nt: TGCAGTGCTTCGGGGCTGGATGAGCAGTTCTTC
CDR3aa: CSASGLDEQFF

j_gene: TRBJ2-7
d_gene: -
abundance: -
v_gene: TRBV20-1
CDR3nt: TGCAGTGCGTCGGGAGTCGGCGAGCAGTACTTC
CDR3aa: CSASGVGEQYF

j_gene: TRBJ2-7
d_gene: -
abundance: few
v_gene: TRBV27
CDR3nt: TGTGCCAGCAGTAACATGCAGCCCTACGAGCAGTACTTC
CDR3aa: CASSNMQPYEQYF

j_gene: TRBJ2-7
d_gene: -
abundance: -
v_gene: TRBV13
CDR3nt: TGTGCCAGCAGCTTAGGCGTCAGCTCCCTTTACGAGCAGTACTTC
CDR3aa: CASSLGVSSLYEQYF

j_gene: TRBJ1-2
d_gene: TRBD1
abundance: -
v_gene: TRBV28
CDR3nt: TGTGCCAGCAGTCGAAACACCGGGACAGGGTTTGGCTACACCTTC
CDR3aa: CASSRNTGTGFGYTF

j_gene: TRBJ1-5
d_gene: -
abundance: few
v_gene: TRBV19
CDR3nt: TGTGCCAGTAGTATAGATGGCAATCAGCCCCAGCATTTT
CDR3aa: CASSIDGNQPQHF

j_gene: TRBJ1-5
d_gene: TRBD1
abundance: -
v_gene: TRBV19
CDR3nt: TGTGCCAGTAGTATGACAGGGACGGGATGGGGCAATCAGCCCCAGCATTTT
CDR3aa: CASSMTGTGWGNQPQHF

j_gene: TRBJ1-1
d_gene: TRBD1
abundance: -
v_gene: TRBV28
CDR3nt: TGTGCCAGCAGTAGGGGGCTGGGGTTGTTTATGAACACTGAAGCTTTCTTT
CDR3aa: CASSRGLGLFMNTEAFF

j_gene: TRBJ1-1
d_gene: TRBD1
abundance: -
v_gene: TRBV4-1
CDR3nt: TGCGCCAGCAGCCAGACAGGGGACGGCACTGAAGCTTTCTTT
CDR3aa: CASSQTGDGTEAFF

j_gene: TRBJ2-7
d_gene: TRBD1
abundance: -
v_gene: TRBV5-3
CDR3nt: TGTGCCGGCCCGGGACAGGGATCCTACGAGCAGTACTTC
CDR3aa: CAGPGQGSYEQYF

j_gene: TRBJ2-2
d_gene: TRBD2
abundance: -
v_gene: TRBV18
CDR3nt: TGTGCCAGCTCACCACCTCTCCGACTAGCGGGGACGAACACCGGGGAGCTGTTTTTT
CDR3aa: CASSPPLRLAGTNTGELFF

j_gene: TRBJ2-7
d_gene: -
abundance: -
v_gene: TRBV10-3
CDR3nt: TGTGCCATCAGAGATTCTTTCGGGGACGGAACCTACGAGCAGTACTTC
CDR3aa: CAIRDSFGDGTYEQYF

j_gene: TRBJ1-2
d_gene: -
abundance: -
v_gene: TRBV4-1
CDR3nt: TGCGCCAGCAGCCAAGGACCATCGCAAAATGGCTACACCTTC
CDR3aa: CASSQGPSQNGYTF

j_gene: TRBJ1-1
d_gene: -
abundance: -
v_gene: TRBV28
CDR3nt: TGTGCCAGCAGTCCCCCAGGGCTGGACACTGAAGCTTTCTTT
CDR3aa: CASSPPGLDTEAFF

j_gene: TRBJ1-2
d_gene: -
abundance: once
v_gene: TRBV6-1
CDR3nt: TGTGCCAGCAGTGAATCAAAAGGGGTGAACTATGGCTACACCTTC
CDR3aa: CASSESKGVNYGYTF

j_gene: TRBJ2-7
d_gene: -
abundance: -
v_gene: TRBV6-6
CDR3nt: TGTGCCAGCAGACTTAGCGGCCACTCCTACGAGCAGTACTTC
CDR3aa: CASRLSGHSYEQYF

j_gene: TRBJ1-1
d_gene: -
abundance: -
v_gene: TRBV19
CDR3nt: TGTGCCAGCAAAGCCAGGGGCAAGAACACTGAAGCTTTCTTT
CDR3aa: CASKARGKNTEAFF